This T cell receptor beta chain appears in the sequencing data of a study of cytomegalovirus exposure and HLA in healthy donors. PCR used 60 Vbeta primers and 13 Jbeta primers. Assay: immunoSEQ multiplex PCR; the TCRdb copy retains only in-frame clones and omits some. The sample yields about 190,000 clones, 75% to 90% seen once. Notes on the study in general: Among the CMV-associated chains, a few were confirmed in vitro as specific for CMV antigens.

Concerning this clone itself: Antigen unknown.

This CDR3 is built from 15 residues. Germline V gene data show CDR1 as SGDLS and CDR2 as YYNGEE. The V and J ends lost 3 bases and 5 bases respectively, with 17 bases between them. This TCR derives from a man younger than 40 in good health and CMV-seronegative. The J gene is TRBJ2-5, the V gene TRBV9; D ambiguous. The sequenced sample was PBMCs. The CDR3 here is CASSASLVLSETQYF. The CDR3 nucleotides are TGTGCCAGCAGCGCCTCGTTGGTACTATCGGAGACCCAGTACTTC.